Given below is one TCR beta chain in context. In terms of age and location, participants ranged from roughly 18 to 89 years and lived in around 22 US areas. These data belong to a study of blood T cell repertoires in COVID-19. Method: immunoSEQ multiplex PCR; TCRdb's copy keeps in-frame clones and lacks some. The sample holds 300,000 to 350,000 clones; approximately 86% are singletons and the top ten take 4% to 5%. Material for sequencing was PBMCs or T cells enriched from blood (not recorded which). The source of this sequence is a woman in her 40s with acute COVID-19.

CDR3 sequence: CASSLDSTNSGANVLTF. CDR3 in DNA: TGTGCCAGCAGCTTAGATTCCACAAACTCTGGGGCCAACGTCCTGACTTTC. The rearrangement joins TRBV7-2 to TRBJ2-6; D is unresolved. Germline CDR1 is SGHTA and CDR2 is FQGNSA. The CDR3 has 17 residues. V was shortened by 1 base and J by 0 bases, with 10 bases between the two germline ends.